The next 19 T cell receptor beta chains were all read from a single sample in a study of shared clonotypes between healthy human individuals. Here immunoSEQ multiplex PCR was the method, and the copy in TCRdb shows in-frame clones only, minus some. The repertoire holds around 1 million clones, with around 80% as singletons. The sample comprised memory CD4+ T cells sorted from blood. Subset: CD45RA-negative fraction. These receptors were collected from a man aged 18-30 years in good health.

This clone was seen only a few times. The sample contains more than one DNA sequence encoding this CDR3. The chain joins TRBV20-1 to TRBJ2-7; no clear D. The V end was cut by 3 bases, the J end by 3 bases, with 6 bases between. The CDR3 totals 11 residues. Germline values: CDR1 DFQATT, CDR2 SNEGSKA (reference sequence). The CDR3 DNA sequence: TGCAGTGCTAGTGTCGGCTACGAGCAGTACTTC. Translation gives CSASVGYEQYF.

V and J are TRBV5-1 and TRBJ1-2; no clear D. V was shortened by 5 bases and J by 4 bases, with 12 bases between the two germline ends. The CDR3 has 13 amino acids. The germline V gene has CDR1 SGHRS and CDR2 YFSETQ. For the CDR3, the DNA is TGCGCCAGCAGTATGGAAGGTGCCTATGGCTACACCTTC. Protein sequence: CASSMEGAYGYTF.

This clone was seen a single time. The gene calls are TRBV25-1 and TRBJ1-2; D might be TRBD1 (5 bases). Trimming removed 7 bases at V and 6 bases at J, with 15 bases between. Germline values: CDR1 MGHDK, CDR2 SYGVNS. The CDR3 consists of 13 residues. CDR3: CASTDRQQDGYTF. CDR3 DNA: TGTGCCAGCACAGACCGACAGCAAGATGGCTACACCTTC.

The chain uses TRBV28 and TRBJ2-4; D unclear. Trimming removed 2 bases from V and 0 bases from J, with 11 bases in between. Germline CDR1 and CDR2: MDHEN and SYDVKM. The CDR3 covers 16 residues. The CDR3 DNA is TGTGCCAGCAGTTTAACGGGCGCCTTAGCCAAAAACATTCAGTACTTC. As protein: CASSLTGALAKNIQYF.

The chain employs TRBV28 and TRBJ2-2; 10 bases line up with TRBD2. There are 17 residues in the CDR3. Germline V gives CDR1 MDHEN, CDR2 SYDVKM. The ends lost 5 bases at V and 2 bases at J; junction bases unmatched: 8. The CDR3 is CASSDIAGGDNTGELFF. The CDR3, as DNA: TGTGCCAGCAGTGATATAGCGGGGGGCGATAACACCGGGGAGCTGTTTTTT.

J is TRBJ2-3 and V is TRBV12-5; TRBD1 might be the D (6 bases). V was pared by 0 bases and J by 1 base, with 14 bases between. This CDR3 contains 17 residues. Germline loops: CDR1 LGHNT, CDR2 FRNRAP. DNA for the CDR3: TGTGCTAGTGGTTTGGTACTGGTTGGACAGCGCACAGATACGCAGTATTTT. Translation gives CASGLVLVGQRTDTQYF.

The chain carries TRBV6-1 and TRBJ2-3; 9 bases map to TRBD2. J was trimmed by 3 bases and V by 4 bases; bases with no gene match: 8. Germline V gene lookup returns CDR1 MNHNS and CDR2 SASEGT. This CDR3 has 16 amino acids. The CDR3 spells CASSGLPAGGTDTQYF. The CDR3 region has the DNA TGTGCCAGCAGTGGGCTTCCAGCGGGGGGAACAGATACGCAGTATTTT.

The chain links TRBV27 to TRBJ2-7; D call uncertain. Trimming left V 5 bases short and J 7 bases short, with 21 bases between. Looked up from germline, CDR1 is MNHEY and CDR2 is SMNVEV (reference sequence). The CDR3 is 15 residues long. The CDR3 protein is CASSTPRLQTQEQYF. The DNA of the CDR3 is TGTGCCAGCAGTACCCCCCGGCTCCAAACCCAAGAGCAGTACTTC.

V gene TRBV10-3 combines with J gene TRBJ2-2; 7 bases match TRBD1. Per germline, CDR1 ENHRY and CDR2 SYGVKD. The CDR3 totals 16 residues. The junction had 5 bases not matched to a gene; V was cut back by 3 bases and J by 1 base. The CDR3 reads CAISETGAGNTGELFF. CDR3 nucleotide sequence: TGTGCCATCAGTGAAACAGGGGCCGGGAACACCGGGGAGCTGTTTTTT.

The CDR3 coding sequence is TGTGCCAGCTCACCTGGGACAGGGCGGTTTGGAAACACCATATATTTT. It is translated as CASSPGTGRFGNTIYF. The rearrangement joins TRBV18 to TRBJ1-3; 9 bases agree with TRBD1. The CDR3 runs to 16 residues. V dropped 3 bases and J dropped 3; count of bases not matched to a gene: 6. The V gene's germline CDR1 is KGHSH and CDR2 LQKENI. Full variable domain (outside the CDR3, taken from reference TRBV18 and TRBJ1-3): NAGVMQNPRHLVRRRGQEARLRCSPMKGHSHVYWYRQLPEEGLKFMVYLQKENIIDESGMPKERFSAEFPKEGPSILRIQQVVRGDSAAYFCASSPGTGRFGNTIYFGEGSWLTVV.

This clone occurred many times. The chain uses TRBV7-6 and TRBJ2-2; D unclear. Trimming took 8 bases from V and 7 from J, leaving 11 bases between them. This CDR3 comprises 12 residues. Germline CDR1 SGHVS, CDR2 FNYEAQ. The CDR3 DNA is TGTGCCAGCTCCCCTAATTACGGGGAGCTGTTTTTT. Translated: CASSPNYGELFF.

This sequence joins TRBV7-9 and TRBJ1-4; 7 bases line up with TRBD1. In germline, CDR1 is SEHNR, CDR2 FQNEAQ (reference sequence). The CDR3 has 16 amino acids. V trimming: 1 base; J trimming: 4 bases; junction bases outside the gene matches: 6. The CDR3 coding sequence is TGTGCCAGCAGCTTAGGCGACAGGGAAATTAATGAAAAACTGTTTTTT. Translating gives CASSLGDREINEKLFF.

This chain uses TRBV30 with TRBJ2-3, with D tentatively TRBD2 (5 bases). V was trimmed by 3 bases and J by 2 bases, leaving 15 bases between them. The CDR3 length is 15 residues. The germline gives CDR1 GTSNPN, CDR2 SVGIG (reference sequence). The CDR3 here is CAWSLRGSYTDTQYF. The CDR3 DNA is TGTGCCTGGAGCCTAAGAGGGAGCTACACAGATACGCAGTATTTT.

The V call is TRBV30, the J call TRBJ1-1; the D is unclear. The CDR3 has 15 residues. Germline V lookup: CDR1 GTSNPN, CDR2 SVGIG (reference sequence). V lost 2 bases to trimming and J lost 1 base, with 14 bases between them. The CDR3 loop reads CAWSPPLPRNTEAFF. Written as DNA, the CDR3 is TGTGCCTGGAGTCCCCCTCTCCCCCGGAACACTGAAGCTTTCTTT.

This chain connects TRBV6-6 to TRBJ2-7, with D possibly matching TRBD2 (6 bases). In germline, CDR1 is MNHNY, CDR2 SVGAGI (reference sequence). Trimming removed 7 bases at V and 0 bases at J, with 10 bases between. The CDR3 has 13 amino acids. The CDR3 sequence: CASTRGTSYEQYF. DNA of the CDR3: TGTGCCAGCACCCGGGGGACCTCCTACGAGCAGTACTTC.

The CDR3 nucleotides are TGTGCCAGCAGCTTTGGGGAAAAACTGTTTTTT. It specifies CASSFGEKLFF. The rearrangement links TRBV7-8 to TRBJ1-4, with D unresolved. This CDR3 comprises 11 residues. Trimming left V 3 bases short and J 8 bases short, with 4 bases between. The germline gives CDR1 SGHVS, CDR2 FQNEAQ.

This clone has a handful of counts. The rearrangement uses TRBV7-2 and TRBJ1-1; 7 nucleotides agree with TRBD1. The CDR3 extends over 15 amino acids. The junction had 11 bases not matched to a gene; V was cut back by 5 bases and J by 5 bases. Germline assignment: CDR1 SGHTA and CDR2 FQGNSA. The CDR3 bases are TGTGCCAGCAGCCGAAGATCAGGGGGACCTACTGAAGCTTTCTTT. Protein: CASSRRSGGPTEAFF.

The chain has TRBV28 and TRBJ1-5; 9 bases align to TRBD1. The CDR3 sequence is 15 residues long. The germline gives CDR1 MDHEN, CDR2 SYDVKM. V shed 6 bases, J shed 2 bases, and the junction held 5 bases outside the gene matches. Written as DNA, the CDR3 is TGTGCCAGCAGATCCACAGGGGGCGGCAATCAGCCCCAGCATTTT. Amino acid sequence: CASRSTGGGNQPQHF.

This chain joins TRBV2 and TRBJ2-2; 8 bases agree with TRBD1. Trimming cost V 7 bases and J 2 bases; bases outside gene matches: 3. The CDR3 is 14 residues long. Germline V gives CDR1 SNHLY, CDR2 FYNNEI. CDR3 amino acids: CASTRGLNTGELFF. CDR3 DNA sequence: TGTGCCAGCACCAGGGGGCTAAACACCGGGGAGCTGTTTTTT.